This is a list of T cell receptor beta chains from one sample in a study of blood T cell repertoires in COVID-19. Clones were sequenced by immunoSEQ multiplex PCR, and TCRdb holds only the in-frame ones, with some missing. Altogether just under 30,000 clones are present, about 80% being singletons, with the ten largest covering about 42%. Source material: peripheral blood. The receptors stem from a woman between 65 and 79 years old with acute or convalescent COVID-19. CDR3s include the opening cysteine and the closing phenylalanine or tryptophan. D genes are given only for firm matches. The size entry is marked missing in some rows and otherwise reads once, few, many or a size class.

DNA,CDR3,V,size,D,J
TGTGCCAGCAGCCCCCGGACAGCCAAGAGGTCCGTCAACACTGAAGCTTTCTTT,CASSPRTAKRSVNTEAFF,TRBV21-1,NA,NA,TRBJ1-1
TGTGCCAGCAGCAAAGGGACTCCGAAACCCGCCTACGAGCAGTACTTC,CASSKGTPKPAYEQYF,TRBV21-1,NA,NA,TRBJ2-7
TGCGCCAGCAGGCCGGTGGTGTCCGGGGAGCTGTTTTTT,CASRPVVSGELFF,TRBV5-1,NA,NA,TRBJ2-2
TGTGCCAGCAGCTTCCGGGGAACAGGGAGCAATGAGCAGTTCTTC,CASSFRGTGSNEQFF,TRBV3-1/TRBV3-2,NA,NA,TRBJ2-1
TGTGCCAGCTCACCAGGGGCAGGCATTAATTCACCCCTCCACTTT,CASSPGAGINSPLHF,TRBV18,NA,NA,TRBJ1-6
TGTGCCAGGGGGGCTGGGTTTGATATCCTACGCGAGCAGTACTTC,CARGAGFDILREQYF,TRBV9,NA,NA,TRBJ2-7
TGTGCCAGCAGTCAGGGGTCAGGAAGGACCGGGGAGCTGTTTTTT,CASSQGSGRTGELFF,TRBV7-2,NA,NA,TRBJ2-2
TGTGCCAGCAGTTACCTGGACAGGGATAACGAGCAGTACTTC,CASSYLDRDNEQYF,TRBV6-2/TRBV6-3,NA,TRBD1,TRBJ2-7
TGCGCCAGCAGCCAAGGTCCGGGACAGGGGCAGGTGGGCACTGAAGCTTTCTTT,CASSQGPGQGQVGTEAFF,TRBV4-3,NA,TRBD1,TRBJ1-1
TGTGCCACCAGTGACGACGCTCTAGAGCTCTCCTACAATGAGCAGTTCTTC,CATSDDALELSYNEQFF,TRBV24-1,once,NA,TRBJ2-1
TGTGCCAGCTCACCCTCCTATCGGGACAGGGCTTCACCCCTCCACTTT,CASSPSYRDRASPLHF,TRBV18,NA,TRBD1,TRBJ1-6
TGTGCCAGCAGTGAACAGGGCGGGGGACAGCCCCAGCATTTT,CASSEQGGGQPQHF,TRBV6-1,NA,NA,TRBJ1-5
TGTGCCAGCAGCCCAGGACAGGGCGAGCAGTTCTTC,CASSPGQGEQFF,TRBV9,once,TRBD1,TRBJ2-1
TGTGCCATCAGTGAGACCGGGACTAGCGGGACCCGCACAGATACGCAGTATTTT,CAISETGTSGTRTDTQYF,TRBV10-3,NA,TRBD2,TRBJ2-3
TGTGCCAGCAGTGCGGACAGGGGTTCCTACAATGAGCAGTTCTTC,CASSADRGSYNEQFF,TRBV6-4,NA,TRBD1,TRBJ2-1
TGTGCCAGTAGTATCCAGGACACAGATACGCAGTATTTT,CASSIQDTDTQYF,TRBV19,NA,NA,TRBJ2-3
TGTGCCAGCAGCCCCAACGGGAGGGCCTACAATGAGCAGTTCTTC,CASSPNGRAYNEQFF,TRBV5-6,few,TRBD2,TRBJ2-1
TGCAGCCGCGGGGGGCAGCTAATTTACAATGAGCAGTTCTTC,CSRGGQLIYNEQFF,TRBV29-1,few,TRBD2,TRBJ2-1
TGTGCTAGCAGCTTAGTGGAGGCTACTTACAATGAGCAGTTCTTC,CASSLVEATYNEQFF,TRBV7-7,NA,NA,TRBJ2-1
TGTGCCAGCAACAAAGACAGGGGCGGCTACGAGCAGTACTTC,CASNKDRGGYEQYF,TRBV2,NA,TRBD1,TRBJ2-7
TGTGCCAGCAGTTACTCCGAGACGAGGTACAATGAGCAGTTCTTC,CASSYSETRYNEQFF,TRBV6-5,NA,NA,TRBJ2-1
TGTGCCAGCAGTACTTGGGACAGGGGGCTATCCTACGAGCAGTACTTC,CASSTWDRGLSYEQYF,TRBV5-4,NA,TRBD1,TRBJ2-7
TGTGCCAGCACAGGCAGAACGACCTACGAGCAGTACTTC,CASTGRTTYEQYF,TRBV6-5,once,NA,TRBJ2-7
TGTGCCAGCAGCTTATGGGCCTACTCCTACGAGCAGTACTTC,CASSLWAYSYEQYF,TRBV7-8,NA,NA,TRBJ2-7
TGCGCCAGCAGCCCCCCCACCGGGACAGGGGGCTCAGATACGCAGTATTTT,CASSPPTGTGGSDTQYF,TRBV5-1,NA,TRBD1,TRBJ2-3
TGTGCCAGTAGCCTTGGGACAGGGGGAAGTGAAAAACTGTTTTTT,CASSLGTGGSEKLFF,TRBV19,NA,TRBD1,TRBJ1-4
TGTGCCACGACTGAGGCCGGCTTCGGGGGTGAAAAACTGTTTTTT,CATTEAGFGGEKLFF,TRBV6-6,NA,NA,TRBJ1-4
TGTGCCAGCAGCCGGGACAGGGGTAACTATGGCTACACCTTC,CASSRDRGNYGYTF,TRBV6-2/TRBV6-3,NA,TRBD1,TRBJ1-2
TGTGCCAGCAGCGAGAGGGGGAGTGAGCAGTTCTTC,CASSERGSEQFF,TRBV9,few,NA,TRBJ2-1
TGTGCCAGCAGCTCAGCAGGGGGAGGTTACGGCACAGATACGCAGTATTTT,CASSSAGGGYGTDTQYF,TRBV5-4,NA,NA,TRBJ2-3
TGTGCCAGCAGCGTTCGGACAGGGCCCGGGAATGAGCAGTTCTTC,CASSVRTGPGNEQFF,TRBV7-3,NA,TRBD1,TRBJ2-1
TGTGCCAGCAGAAGAGGACTAGCGGGGTCTGTTCACGAGACCCAGTACTTC,CASRRGLAGSVHETQYF,TRBV7-9,NA,TRBD2,TRBJ2-5
TGTGCCAGCAGCTCCAGACTAGCGGGAGGGGAGACCCAGTACTTC,CASSSRLAGGETQYF,TRBV7-9,NA,TRBD2,TRBJ2-5
TGTGCCAGCAGCTTAACCGGGACAGCGAACACCGGGGAGCTGTTTTTT,CASSLTGTANTGELFF,TRBV7-9,NA,TRBD1,TRBJ2-2
TGTGCCAGCAGTCCCTACAGGGGTGGCTACACCTTC,CASSPYRGGYTF,TRBV27,NA,TRBD1,TRBJ1-2
TGTGCCAGCAGCCGACTTAGCGGGAGAAAGGGGGATACGCAGTATTTT,CASSRLSGRKGDTQYF,TRBV7-6,NA,TRBD2,TRBJ2-3
TGTGCCAGCAGCAGTTCTAATTACGAGCAGTACTTC,CASSSSNYEQYF,TRBV7-9,many,NA,TRBJ2-7
TGTGCCAGCAGCCCTCCGGGGGGGTCCTACGAGCAGTACTTC,CASSPPGGSYEQYF,TRBV6-6,NA,TRBD2,TRBJ2-7
TGTGCCATCAGGGGAGGGGACCCTTTCTCCTACGAGCAGTACTTC,CAIRGGDPFSYEQYF,TRBV10-3,NA,TRBD2,TRBJ2-7
TGTGCCAGCAGCTCGACAGGGGGCGATCAGCCCCAGCATTTT,CASSSTGGDQPQHF,TRBV7-2,few,TRBD1,TRBJ1-5
TGTGCCAGCCACCGGCCCCCAGGATTCTTC,CASHRPPGFF,TRBV12-3/TRBV12-4,NA,NA,TRBJ2-1
TGTGCCAGCTCACCACCTAGCGGGGGCCTCTACAATGAGCAGTTCTTC,CASSPPSGGLYNEQFF,TRBV18,once,TRBD2,TRBJ2-1
TGTGCCAGCACTGGAGATTCTGGGGCCAACGTCCTGACTTTC,CASTGDSGANVLTF,TRBV2,once,NA,TRBJ2-6
TGTGCCAGCAGCCCGGAGATTACAGGGGATCAGCCCCAGCATTTT,CASSPEITGDQPQHF,TRBV5-8,NA,TRBD1,TRBJ1-5
TGTGCCAGCAGTCCACAAGCGGGAGGTTGGAACGAGCAGTACTTC,CASSPQAGGWNEQYF,TRBV2,NA,TRBD2,TRBJ2-7
TGTGCCAGCAGCCCCAGCCGGTCAGGGTTTGAAGCTTTCTTT,CASSPSRSGFEAFF,TRBV7-9,NA,NA,TRBJ1-1
TGTGCCAGCAGTGACCACAGGGGCTCAATAACCTCTGAGCAGTTCTTC,CASSDHRGSITSEQFF,TRBV6-1,NA,TRBD1,TRBJ2-1
TGTGCCAGCTCACCGCGGACAGGGGACACTGAAGCTTTCTTT,CASSPRTGDTEAFF,TRBV18,NA,TRBD1,TRBJ1-1
TGTGCCAGCAGACTCGACAGGGTGGGGAACGAGCAGTACTTC,CASRLDRVGNEQYF,TRBV27,NA,TRBD1,TRBJ2-7
TGTGCCAGCAGCCGGAACAGGGAAGGGTATGGCTACACCTTC,CASSRNREGYGYTF,TRBV6-5,few,NA,TRBJ1-2
TGTGCCAGCAGCCAAGATTTAGCGGGGGGGCAAGAGACCCAGTACTTC,CASSQDLAGGQETQYF,TRBV3-1/TRBV3-2,NA,TRBD2,TRBJ2-5
TGTGCCTGGAGTGCGGCGGGCCGGCCGGGAAATCAGCCCCAGCATTTT,CAWSAAGRPGNQPQHF,TRBV30,NA,NA,TRBJ1-5